Shown below are 9 T cell receptor beta chains from a single sample sequenced in a study of technical replicates of blood from a few donors. Repertoires were generated with immunoSEQ multiplex PCR, while TCRdb's copy carries only in-frame clones and drops some. The table has around 69,000 clones, about 90% seen once. The sequenced material came from PBMCs. These receptor sequences come from a human donor in good health. Some clones in this sample may be carry-over from other donors' samples.

The chain employs TRBV7-8 and TRBJ1-4, with D unresolved. In germline, CDR1 is SGHVS, CDR2 FQNEAQ. The CDR3 sequence is 14 residues long. V lost 5 bases to trimming and J lost 2 bases, with 9 bases between them. The CDR3 loop is CASSQEQTNEKLFF. The CDR3 DNA reads as TGTGCCAGCAGCCAAGAACAGACTAATGAAAAACTGTTTTTT. The full variable domain, rest sourced from reference TRBV7-8 and TRBJ1-4, is GAGVSQSPRYKVAKRGQDVALRCDPISGHVSLFWYQQALGQGPEFLTYFQNEAQLDKSGLPSDRFFAERPEGSVSTLKIQRTQQEDSAVYLCASSQEQTNEKLFFGSGTQLSVL.

The J gene is TRBJ2-1, the V gene TRBV4-3, with a tentative D call TRBD2 (6 bases). This CDR3 region has 13 residues. V dropped 4 bases and J dropped 9 bases, with 13 bases sitting between them. The germline CDR1 and CDR2 sequences are LGHNA and YSLEER. CDR3 coding DNA: TGCGCCAGCAGCCCCGTTTTGGAGGGTGAGCAGTTCTTC. This codes for CASSPVLEGEQFF.

This chain connects TRBV27 to TRBJ2-7, with 10 bases that match TRBD1. The CDR3 totals 14 residues. CDR1 is MNHEY, CDR2 SMNVEV, per germline (reference sequence). With V trimmed by 8 bases and J by 3 bases, 7 bases remained unmatched. CDR3 DNA sequence: TGTGCCAGCCGGGACAGGGGTTCGGGCTACGAGCAGTACTTC. Encoded protein: CASRDRGSGYEQYF.

The rearrangement links TRBV6-1 to TRBJ2-5; 8 bases are shared with TRBD2. This CDR3 is 15 amino acids long. Looked up from germline, CDR1 is MNHNS and CDR2 is SASEGT. The ends lost 3 bases at V and 0 bases at J; junction bases unmatched: 3. Written as DNA, the CDR3 is TGTGCCAGCAGTGAGTTAGCGGGGAACCAAGAGACCCAGTACTTC. It encodes CASSELAGNQETQYF.

The V and J genes are TRBV4-1 and TRBJ2-7; 8 nucleotides agree with TRBD1. Trimming took 3 bases from V and 3 from J; bases not matched to a gene: 4. The CDR3 is 14 residues long. Germline CDR1 is MGHRA and CDR2 is YSYEKL. The CDR3 DNA reads as TGCGCCAGCAGCCATTCCGGGACAGGCTACGAGCAGTACTTC. Protein product: CASSHSGTGYEQYF.

On this clone itself: Other DNA variants within this sample encode the same CDR3. The V call is TRBV6-6, the J call TRBJ2-5; 7 bases match TRBD2. The CDR3 sequence is 12 residues long. Unmatched junction bases numbered 4, after V lost 8 bases and J lost 4 bases. The germline CDR1 and CDR2 sequences are MNHNY and SVGAGI (reference sequence). CDR3 protein: CASSSGGETQYF. CDR3 in DNA: TGTGCCAGCTCTTCGGGAGGAGAGACCCAGTACTTC.

The rearrangement joins TRBV5-1 to TRBJ2-5, with 13 bases fitting TRBD2. The J call may be wrong; the DNA end is better matched by TRBJ2-7. CDR1 and CDR2 from the germline V gene are SGHRS and YFSETQ. The CDR3 totals 16 residues. CDR3 sequence: CASSEGLAGRRGEQYF. CDR3 DNA sequence: TGCGCCAGCAGCGAGGGACTAGCGGGACGTAGAGGCGAGCAGTACTTC.

The CDR3 coding sequence is TGTGCTGCTCAGACAGGGCGCGTCAACTATGGCTACACCTTC. Protein sequence: CAAQTGRVNYGYTF. The chain combines TRBV7-9 with TRBJ1-2; 7 positions agree with TRBD1. Looked up from germline, CDR1 is SEHNR and CDR2 is FQNEAQ (reference sequence). The CDR3 length is 14 residues.

This chain connects TRBV7-2 to TRBJ2-1; D perhaps matches TRBD2 (6 bases). Germline V gene data show CDR1 as SGHTA and CDR2 as FQGNSA. V was pared by 5 bases and J by 9 bases, with 14 bases between. This CDR3 contains 13 residues. The CDR3 loop reads CASSPWGEGEQFF. The CDR3 coding sequence is TGTGCCAGCAGCCCCTGGGGGGAAGGTGAGCAGTTCTTC. Filled out from reference TRBV7-2 and TRBJ2-1, the complete variable domain reads GAGVSQSPSNKVTEKGKDVELRCDPISGHTALYWYRQSLGQGLEFLIYFQGNSAPDKSGLPSDRFSAERTGGSVSTLTIQRTQQEDSAVYLCASSPWGEGEQFFGPGTRLTVL.